This T cell receptor beta chain came from a study of T-cell reconstitution after alpha-beta-depleted transplantation in children. Notes on the study in general: One year post-transplant, T-cell counts and diversity were largely derived from T cells produced anew. Reported findings indicate that, about two months after transplant, alpha-beta T cells came from several hundred expanded clones, which were derived from non-depleted graft cells. Some patients' high day-60 TCRbeta diversity was attributed to recipient cells surviving conditioning.

Preparation of the TCRbeta library used unique molecular identifiers. TCRdb ran MiXCR on the PCR reads and lists one entry per CDR3 protein. The repertoire has 210,000 or so distinct CDR3 sequences, approximately 11% of them found once; the top ten carry roughly 27%. This clonotype appeared many times. As yet, its antigen is unknown. V was clipped by 2 bases and J by 0 bases, with 8 bases between them. The CDR3 is made up of 14 amino acids. Germline V gives CDR1 SGHRS, CDR2 YFSETQ. Sequenced here: PBMCs, sampled before TCRalphabeta/CD19-depleted stem cell transplant. The TCR comes from a child younger than two with acute myeloid leukemia, due to receive a stem cell transplant. The chain has TRBV5-1 and TRBJ1-1; D remains unclear. Here the CDR3 DNA reads TGCGCCAGCAGCTTAGAACACATGAACACTGAAGCTTTCTTT. Translated, it gives CASSLEHMNTEAFF.